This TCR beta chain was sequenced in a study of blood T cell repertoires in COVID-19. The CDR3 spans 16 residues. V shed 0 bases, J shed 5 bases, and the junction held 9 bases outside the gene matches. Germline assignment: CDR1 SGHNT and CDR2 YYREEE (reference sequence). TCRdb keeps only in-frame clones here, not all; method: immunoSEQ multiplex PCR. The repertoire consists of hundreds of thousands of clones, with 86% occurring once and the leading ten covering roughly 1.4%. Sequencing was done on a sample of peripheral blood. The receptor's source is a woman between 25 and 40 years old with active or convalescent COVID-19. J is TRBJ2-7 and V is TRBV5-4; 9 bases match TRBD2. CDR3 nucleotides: TGTGCCAGCAGCTTGGACCCAGCTAGCGGGGACCACGAGCAGTACTTC. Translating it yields CASSLDPASGDHEQYF.